Presented here are 20 T cell receptor beta chains from one specimen sequenced in a study of shared T cell receptors in the human thymus. Measured with immunoSEQ multiplex PCR; TCRdb has only the in-frame clones, and not every one. The profile shows approximately 730,000 clones, approximately 85% of them singletons. The data also belong to a second study, concerning human thymus T cells.

The specimen was thymocytes. The receptors originated from a girl in the first two years of life with a congenital heart defect.

The chain is built from TRBV5-6 and TRBJ2-7; D perhaps matches TRBD2 (5 bases). Trimming removed 3 bases from V and 4 bases from J, with 20 bases in between. Germline CDR1 SGHDT, CDR2 YYEEEE. The CDR3 sequence is 16 residues long. CDR3 bases: TGTGCCAGCAGCTCCCCTCGGGAAGGAGAAGAGTACGAGCAGTACTTC. Translating it yields CASSSPREGEEYEQYF.

J is TRBJ1-1 and V is TRBV14; weak D call: TRBD1 (6 bases). This CDR3 is 18 amino acids long. Germline CDR1 and CDR2: SGHDN and FVKESK. The V end lost 0 bases, the J end lost 3 bases, and 20 bases lay between the germline ends. CDR3 residues: CASSQDPGNREGDTEAFF. The CDR3 bases are TGTGCCAGCAGCCAAGATCCGGGGAACCGCGAGGGGGACACTGAAGCTTTCTTT.

This chain uses TRBV7-8 with TRBJ2-3; D uncertain. Between the trimmed V and J ends, which lost 3 bases and 2 bases, there was a span of 6 bases. Germline CDR1 reads SGHVS; CDR2 reads FQNEAQ. The CDR3 has 13 residues. The CDR3 bases are TGTGCCAGCAGCTTCCTAGACACAGATACGCAGTATTTT. Protein: CASSFLDTDTQYF.

V usage is TRBV19 and J usage is TRBJ1-2; a possible D gene is TRBD1 (6 bases). V dropped 7 bases and J dropped 6 bases, with 21 bases sitting between them. The germline V gene encodes CDR1 LNHDA and CDR2 SQIVND (reference sequence). CDR3 length equals 15 residues. CDR3 DNA: TGTGCCAGTATGCGGGGAGAGCGGGGGCAGGATGGCTACACCTTC. This sequence encodes CASMRGERGQDGYTF.

The DNA for the CDR3 is TGTGCCAGCAGCTTGGCCTCGGCTACTAGCGGGGTATTCCGCACAGATACGCAGTATTTT. This gives the protein CASSLASATSGVFRTDTQYF. The chain recombines TRBV5-4 with TRBJ2-3; 10 bases map to TRBD2. The CDR3 runs to 20 residues. Germline-derived CDR1 and CDR2 are SGHNT and YYREEE (reference sequence). With 0 bases clipped from V and 1 base from J, the junction kept 14 bases outside the gene matches.

The rearrangement links TRBV28 to TRBJ2-5, with 7 positions matching TRBD2. The germline V gene encodes CDR1 MDHEN and CDR2 SYDVKM. V trimming: 5 bases; J trimming: 5 bases; junction bases outside the gene matches: 17. The CDR3 length is 17 residues. CDR3 DNA: TGTGCCAGCAGTGCCTCTCCGGGGGAGGGTTTGGTGGAGACCCAGTACTTC. This gives the protein CASSASPGEGLVETQYF.

The chain joins TRBV5-1 to TRBJ2-4, with a possible D match to TRBD1 (6 bases). The length of the CDR3 is 15 residues. V was shortened by 2 bases and J by 7 bases, with 16 bases between the two germline ends. Germline V gene data show CDR1 as SGHRS and CDR2 as YFSETQ. The CDR3 bases are TGCGCCAGCAGCTTTTCACCTGGACAGAAGAACATTCAGTACTTC. Amino acids: CASSFSPGQKNIQYF.

This rearrangement joins TRBV28 to TRBJ2-5; TRBD1 might be the D (5 bases). The V and J ends lost 4 bases and 5 bases respectively, with 20 bases between them. Looked up from germline, CDR1 is MDHEN and CDR2 is SYDVKM. The CDR3 runs to 16 residues. CDR3 DNA sequence: TGTGCCAGCAGTTGGGGCCGACAGCTCGGACGGGAGACCCAGTACTTC. It translates to CASSWGRQLGRETQYF.

The CDR3 DNA sequence: TGTGCCAGCAGTTGCCCGGGGCTAGCGGAGACATACGAGCAGTACTTC. Protein sequence: CASSCPGLAETYEQYF. The chain uses TRBV28 and TRBJ2-7, with 7 nucleotides matching TRBD2. Germline values: CDR1 MDHEN, CDR2 SYDVKM. The J segment lost 4 bases and the V segment lost 4 bases, leaving 13 bases of the junction unmatched. The CDR3 length is 16 residues.

This rearrangement joins TRBV6-6 to TRBJ2-7, with no clear D. There are 13 residues in the CDR3. Trimming removed 10 bases from V and 6 bases from J, with 19 bases in between. Germline V gives CDR1 MNHNY, CDR2 SVGAGI (reference sequence). CDR3 region: CATLPRRMGEQYF. In DNA, the CDR3 is TGTGCCACCTTACCAAGGAGAATGGGCGAGCAGTACTTC.

This clone was recorded only once. This rearrangement joins TRBV19 to TRBJ1-1, with no clear D. Germline CDR1 and CDR2: LNHDA and SQIVND (reference sequence). This CDR3 is 17 amino acids long. Trimming pared 7 bases from V and 1 base from J, leaving 22 bases between. The CDR3: CASTPPGIWKQNTEAFF. The CDR3 DNA is TGTGCCAGTACCCCCCCGGGGATCTGGAAACAGAACACTGAAGCTTTCTTT.

This sequence joins TRBV7-2 and TRBJ2-3, with 7 bases aligning to TRBD2. J lost 3 bases, V lost 0 bases, and 9 bases had no gene match. CDR3 length: 17 residues. CDR1 and CDR2 from the germline V gene are SGHTA and FQGNSA. For the CDR3, the DNA is TGTGCCAGCAGCTTAGCGCTCGGGAGCGGGGCAACAGATACGCAGTATTTT. Translated, it gives CASSLALGSGATDTQYF.

This chain links TRBV14 with TRBJ2-7; 8 bases align to TRBD1. The CDR3 consists of 18 residues. Germline values: CDR1 SGHDN, CDR2 FVKESK. Losses at the gene ends were 1 base for V and 3 bases for J; bases not matched to a gene: 14. The CDR3 region has the DNA TGTGCCAGCAGCCAAGGGACTAACCTCAGGGGGCAGCTCTACGAGCAGTACTTC. Its protein product is CASSQGTNLRGQLYEQYF.

The chain uses TRBV4-1 and TRBJ1-1; 9 bases fit TRBD1. CDR3 length: 16 residues. Germline V lookup: CDR1 MGHRA, CDR2 YSYEKL. J gave up 3 bases and V 0 bases, and 5 bases lay outside the gene matches. The CDR3 region is CASSQDLRQGDTEAFF. CDR3 nucleotides: TGCGCCAGCAGCCAAGATTTGAGACAGGGGGACACTGAAGCTTTCTTT.

This chain links TRBV18 with TRBJ2-6; D gene uncertain. Germline V lookup: CDR1 KGHSH, CDR2 LQKENI. Trimming stripped 8 bases from V and 0 bases from J, with 8 bases between. The CDR3 length is 14 residues. In DNA form, the CDR3 reads TGTGCCAGCCCCGCGAACTCTGGGGCCAACGTCCTGACTTTC. Protein: CASPANSGANVLTF.

V is TRBV9 and J is TRBJ1-2; the match to TRBD1 covers 9 bases. The V gene end was trimmed by 4 bases and the J gene end by 8 bases; junction bases not matched to a gene: 9. The CDR3 is 14 residues long. The germline CDR1 and CDR2 sequences are SGDLS and YYNGEE. The CDR3 DNA reads TGTGCCAGCAGCCCGGACAGGGGTTCAGGGGGCTACACCTTC. It encodes CASSPDRGSGGYTF.

The chain uses TRBV2 and TRBJ1-3; 7 bases map to TRBD1. V lost 2 bases and J lost 4; bases outside the gene matches: 2. Germline V gives CDR1 SNHLY, CDR2 FYNNEI. The CDR3 is 14 amino acids. The CDR3 here is CASSERGLGNTIYF. The CDR3 nucleotides read TGTGCCAGCAGTGAAAGGGGGCTCGGAAACACCATATATTTT.

V usage is TRBV10-1 and J usage is TRBJ2-3, with D maybe TRBD2 (5 bases). The CDR3 loop spans 15 amino acids. V was shortened by 4 bases and J by 3 bases, with 14 bases between the two germline ends. Germline CDR1 WNHNN, CDR2 SYGVQD (reference sequence). Here the CDR3 DNA reads TGCGCCAGCAGTGTAGGAGGTATTACGACAGATACGCAGTATTTT. Its translation is CASSVGGITTDTQYF.

This clone was seen only a few times. The chain employs TRBV27 and TRBJ1-4; no clear D. The CDR3 runs to 14 residues. Germline lookup yields CDR1 MNHEY and CDR2 SMNVEV (reference sequence). V shed 6 bases and J shed 8 bases, with 16 bases lying between them. This CDR3 is CASSPIPPREKLFF. The CDR3 DNA reads TGTGCCAGCAGCCCTATCCCTCCCAGGGAAAAACTGTTTTTT.

The J gene is TRBJ2-7, the V gene TRBV6-6; D is possibly TRBD1 (6 bases). Trimming took off 3 bases at V and 6 bases at J, with 12 bases between the two ends. Germline-derived CDR1 and CDR2 are MNHNY and SVGAGI (reference sequence). This CDR3 spans 13 amino acids. The CDR3 nucleotides are TGTGCCAGCAGTTATAGACTCAGGGGCGAGCAGTACTTC. Translated: CASSYRLRGEQYF.